This T cell receptor (beta chain) was identified during a study of cytomegalovirus exposure and HLA in healthy donors. Study outcomes and limitations: The authors excluded some V segments, including TRBV6-2 and TRBV6-3, as indistinguishable. At a 0.05 false discovery rate, a later analysis found 18,000 or so TCR beta sequences to be associated with HLA alleles.

Use of 60 Vbeta and 13 Jbeta primers characterized the PCR. The assay was immunoSEQ multiplex PCR, and TCRdb's table has in-frame clones only and misses some. The data hold 100,000 to 150,000 clones, with about 80% observed a single time. The CDR3 contains 15 residues. Germline V gene data show CDR1 as MNHEY and CDR2 as SMNVEV (reference sequence). Trimming took off 6 bases at V and 0 bases at J, with 14 bases between the two ends. This clone was recorded once. Its target is not known. The sample taken for sequencing was PBMCs. The sequence was obtained from a man aged 25-45 years in good health and CMV-seropositive. The rearrangement joins TRBV27 to TRBJ1-1, with D perhaps matching TRBD1 (5 bases). CDR3 nucleotides: TGTGCCAGCAGCCGAGACAGCGCCATGAACACTGAAGCTTTCTTT. Translation gives CASSRDSAMNTEAFF.